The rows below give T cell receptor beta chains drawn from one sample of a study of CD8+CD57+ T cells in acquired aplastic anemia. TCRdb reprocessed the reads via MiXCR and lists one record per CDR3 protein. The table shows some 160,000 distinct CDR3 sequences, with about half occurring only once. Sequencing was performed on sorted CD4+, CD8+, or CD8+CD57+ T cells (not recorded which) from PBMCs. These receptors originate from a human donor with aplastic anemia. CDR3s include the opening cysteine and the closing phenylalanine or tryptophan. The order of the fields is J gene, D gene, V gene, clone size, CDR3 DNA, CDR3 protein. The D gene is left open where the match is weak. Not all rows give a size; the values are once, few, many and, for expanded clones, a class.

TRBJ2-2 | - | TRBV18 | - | TGTGCCAGCTCACCCGCCCGTGGGGGAAACACCGGGGAGCTGTTTTTT | CASSPARGGNTGELFF
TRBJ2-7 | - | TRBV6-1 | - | TGTGCCAGCAGTGAAGCGGGCAGGGGATTGGACGAGCAGTACTTC | CASSEAGRGLDEQYF
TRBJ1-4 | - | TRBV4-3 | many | TGCGCCAGCAGCCATGGGGCGTCTAATGAAAAACTGTTTTTT | CASSHGASNEKLFF
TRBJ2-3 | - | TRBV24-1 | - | TGTGCCACCAGTAGTTACACCTTCACAGATACGCAGTATTTT | CATSSYTFTDTQYF
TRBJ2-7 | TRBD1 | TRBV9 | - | TGTGCCAGCAGCGTAGATCAGGGGGCCTTCGAGCAGTACTTC | CASSVDQGAFEQYF
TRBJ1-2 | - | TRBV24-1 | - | TGTGCCACCAGGGCAACAGGGTACTATGGCTACACCTTC | CATRATGYYGYTF
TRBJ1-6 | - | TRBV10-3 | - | TGTGCCATCAGTGCGGACACCGCTGCACCCCTCCACTTT | CAISADTAAPLHF
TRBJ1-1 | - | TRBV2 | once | TGTGCCAGCAGTCCGGGACACTGGAACACTGAAGCTTTCTTT | CASSPGHWNTEAFF
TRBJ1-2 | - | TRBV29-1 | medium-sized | TGCAGCGCATGGGAGGGGGGCGGAGGTGGCTACACCTTC | CSAWEGGGGGYTF
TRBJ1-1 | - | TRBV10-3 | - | TGTGCCACCGGGACAACGACCTCGAACACTGAAGCTTTCTTT | CATGTTTSNTEAFF
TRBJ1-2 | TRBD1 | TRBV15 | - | TGTGCCACCAGCAGAGATGGGGGACAGGGTGACTATGGCTACACCTTC | CATSRDGGQGDYGYTF
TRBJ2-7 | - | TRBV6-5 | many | TGTGCCAGCAGTTACTCAGGCAGTCTTTACTACGAGCAGTACTTC | CASSYSGSLYYEQYF
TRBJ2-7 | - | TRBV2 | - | TGTGCCAGCTCACCACGGGACGACGAGCAGTACTTC | CASSPRDDEQYF
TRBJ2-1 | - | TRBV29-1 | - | TGCAGCGTGGGACAGGGCGGGGGGATGAATGAGCAGTTCTTC | CSVGQGGGMNEQFF
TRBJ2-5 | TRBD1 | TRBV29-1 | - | TGCAGCGTTGAAGTGACAGGGGGCGGAGAGACCCAGTACTTC | CSVEVTGGGETQYF
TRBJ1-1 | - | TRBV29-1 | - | TGCAGCGCCGGACGGACGAACACTGAAGCTCTCTTT | CSAGRTNTEALF
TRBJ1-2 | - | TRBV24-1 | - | TGTGCCACCAGTGAAGGGAAGGACTATGGCTACACCTTC | CATSEGKDYGYTF
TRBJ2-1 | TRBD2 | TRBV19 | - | TGTGCCAGTAGTTCGGGGCCTAGCGGGGGAAATGAGCAGTTCTTC | CASSSGPSGGNEQFF
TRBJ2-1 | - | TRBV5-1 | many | TGCGCCAGCAGCGGCGACGGCTACAATGAGCAGTTCTTC | CASSGDGYNEQFF
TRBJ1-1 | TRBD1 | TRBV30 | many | TGTGCGTCCCGACAGGGGACGAACACTGAAGCTTTCTTT | CASRQGTNTEAFF
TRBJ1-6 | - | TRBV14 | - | TGTGCCAGCAGTCGGGACGTTTCACCCCTCCACTTT | CASSRDVSPLHF
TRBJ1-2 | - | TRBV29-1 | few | TGCAGCGTTGAAGATCCGGGGAATAGCCGTTTCTATGGCTACACCTTC | CSVEDPGNSRFYGYTF
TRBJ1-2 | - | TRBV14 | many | TGTGCCAGCAGCCAAGATCGCCTCGGCGGCTATGGCTACACCTTC | CASSQDRLGGYGYTF
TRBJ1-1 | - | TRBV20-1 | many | TGCAGTGCTAACGTCCGAGGGAACACTGAAGCTTTCTTT | CSANVRGNTEAFF
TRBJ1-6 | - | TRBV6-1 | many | TGTGCCAGCAGTCGAACCCGGGACGGATATAATTCACCCCTCCACTTT | CASSRTRDGYNSPLHF
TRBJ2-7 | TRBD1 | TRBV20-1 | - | TGCAGTGCTAGTCGCGGGACAGGGAACCACGAGCAGTACTTC | CSASRGTGNHEQYF
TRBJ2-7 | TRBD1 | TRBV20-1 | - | TGCAGTGCTACGGACAGGGGGCACGAGCAGTACTTC | CSATDRGHEQYF
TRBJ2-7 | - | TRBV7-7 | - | TGTGCTAGCAGCCGGGACCCAGGGGCCTACGAGCAGTACTTC | CASSRDPGAYEQYF
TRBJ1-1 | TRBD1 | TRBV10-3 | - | TGTGCCATCAGCCCGGACAGGGTCGGCGTTGAAGCTTTCTTT | CAISPDRVGVEAFF
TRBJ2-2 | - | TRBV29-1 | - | TGCAGCGTTGGTGGGGCGGCCGGGGAGCTGTTTTTC | CSVGGAAGELFF
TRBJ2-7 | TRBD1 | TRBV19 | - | TGTGCCAGTAGTGCCTACAGGGGTTCCGAGCAGTACTTC | CASSAYRGSEQYF
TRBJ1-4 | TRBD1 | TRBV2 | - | TGTGCCAGCAGTCAACAGGGGGGGTCTAATGAAAAACTGTTTTTT | CASSQQGGSNEKLFF
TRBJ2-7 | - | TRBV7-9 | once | TGTGCCAGCAGCTTAGTTCAGGGAGGGCAGTACTTC | CASSLVQGGQYF
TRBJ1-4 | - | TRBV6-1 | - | TGTGCCAGCAGTAGTACCGGGGGTGCTAATGAAAAACTGTTTTTT | CASSSTGGANEKLFF
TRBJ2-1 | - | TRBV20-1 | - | TGCAGTGCTTCGAGACTAGGAGGGGTATTAGAGCAGTTCTTC | CSASRLGGVLEQFF
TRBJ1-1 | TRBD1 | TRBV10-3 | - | TGTGCCATCAGGCCTCAGGGGGCGAACACTGAAGCTTTCTTT | CAIRPQGANTEAFF
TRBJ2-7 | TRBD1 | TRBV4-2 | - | TGTGCCAGCAGCCAAGATGGGACAGGGGGAGAGCAGTACTTC | CASSQDGTGGEQYF
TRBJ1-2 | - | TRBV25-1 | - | TGTGCCAGCAGTGGACAGAGCCAGGGAAACACCTTC | CASSGQSQGNTF
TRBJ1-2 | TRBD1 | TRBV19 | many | TGTGCCAGTAGTCCAGGGGGCCTCCAAATGGGCTACACCTTC | CASSPGGLQMGYTF
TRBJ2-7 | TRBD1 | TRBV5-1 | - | TGCGCCAGCAGCGCAGGGGGCGACCCTCGCTACGAGCAGTACTTC | CASSAGGDPRYEQYF
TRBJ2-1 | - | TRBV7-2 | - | TGTGCCAGTGGGGGGTCCTCCTACAATGAGCAGTTCTTC | CASGGSSYNEQFF
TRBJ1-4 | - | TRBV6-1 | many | TGTGCCAGCAGTCAACCAGGGACCGGGGAAAAACTGTTTTTT | CASSQPGTGEKLFF
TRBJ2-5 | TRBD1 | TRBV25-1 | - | TGTGCCAGCAACTATCCCGGGACAGGAAAAGAGACCCAGTACTTC | CASNYPGTGKETQYF
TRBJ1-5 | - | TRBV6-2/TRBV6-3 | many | TGTGCCAGCAGGACTGGGGGCCAGCCCCAGCATTTT | CASRTGGQPQHF
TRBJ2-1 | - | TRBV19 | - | TGTGCCAGTAGCCCGGGGACGGGGGCAAGGGAGCAGTTCTTC | CASSPGTGAREQFF
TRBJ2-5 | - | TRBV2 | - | TGTGCCAGCAGTGAAGCCAGGACAGCCGGAGAGACCCAGTACTTC | CASSEARTAGETQYF
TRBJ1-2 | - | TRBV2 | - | TGTGCCAGCAGTGAGGGGGAGAGGTATGGCTACACCTTC | CASSEGERYGYTF
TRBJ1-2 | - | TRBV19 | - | TGTGCCAGTACAGGAGGGAACTATGGCTACACCTTC | CASTGGNYGYTF
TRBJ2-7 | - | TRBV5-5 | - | TGTGCCAGCAGCCTTGACGGGAGCTCGGGCGGCGAGCAGTACTTC | CASSLDGSSGGEQYF
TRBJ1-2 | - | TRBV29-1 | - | TGCAGCGTTGTGAGGCAGGACTATGGCTACACCTTC | CSVVRQDYGYTF
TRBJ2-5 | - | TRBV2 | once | TGTGCCAGCGATCAGGGATTGGAACAGCCCCAGTACTTC | CASDQGLEQPQYF
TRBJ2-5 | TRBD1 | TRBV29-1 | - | TGCAGCAAACAGGGGGCTGGAGAGACCCAGTACTTC | CSKQGAGETQYF
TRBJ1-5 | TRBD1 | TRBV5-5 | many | TGTGCCAGCAGCTTGGGGTACAGGGGAAGCAATCAGCCCCAGCATTTT | CASSLGYRGSNQPQHF
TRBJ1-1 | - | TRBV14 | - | TGTGCCAGCAGACTAGCGGGAGGGAGTGAAGCTTTCTTT | CASRLAGGSEAFF
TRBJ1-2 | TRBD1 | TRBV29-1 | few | TGCAGCGTTGAACGGCAGGGGGCTAGCTATGGCTACACCTTC | CSVERQGASYGYTF